This TCR beta chain originates from a study of blood T cell repertoires in COVID-19. Study details: The origin of the acute and convalescent COVID-19 samples was the United States, Italy and Spain. T cells, B-cell-depleted T cells, or PBMCs supplied cDNA or gDNA.

This clone was picked up a small number of times. Original handling: Estimation of nucleated cell counts was performed using reference gene primer amplification. Generated by immunoSEQ multiplex PCR, the TCRdb table keeps only in-frame clones and is missing some. V and J calls and clone size are copied from that table; D and trimming were computed from the DNA. The table records fewer than 200,000 clones, around 83% of them present only once. V was shortened by 3 bases and J by 4 bases, with 16 bases between the two germline ends. This CDR3 contains 15 residues. Germline V gene lookup returns CDR1 SGDLS and CDR2 YYNGEE.

The TCR was taken from a woman in her 70s with COVID-19, enrolled during active disease. The specimen was peripheral blood. This rearrangement joins TRBV9 to TRBJ1-2; TRBD1 might be the D (6 bases). CDR3 nucleotide sequence: TGTGCCAGCAGCGACGGACAGTATTCCTCCTATGGCTACACCTTC. Translating it yields CASSDGQYSSYGYTF.